Shown below are 29 T cell receptor beta chains from a single sample sequenced in a study of blood T cell repertoires in COVID-19. Sequencing was performed with immunoSEQ multiplex PCR; in TCRdb, only in-frame clones are kept and a portion is missing. Of fewer than 350,000 clones in the sample, around 86% were seen once. Sequencing used PBMCs or T cells enriched from blood (not recorded which). The receptors here all came from a woman in her 40s with acute COVID-19.

The V and J genes are TRBV7-9 and TRBJ1-4; D possibly corresponds to TRBD1 (6 bases). Germline lookup yields CDR1 SEHNR and CDR2 FQNEAQ (reference sequence). The CDR3 sequence is 18 residues long. The V and J ends lost 5 bases and 0 bases respectively, with 19 bases between them. The CDR3 DNA is TGTGCCAGCAGCACCCAACAGGGACCGATTGCAACTAATGAAAAACTGTTTTTT. It codes for CASSTQQGPIATNEKLFF.

The V and J genes are TRBV28 and TRBJ1-1, with 7 bases identical to TRBD1. Germline-derived CDR1 and CDR2 are MDHEN and SYDVKM. The CDR3 is 13 residues long. V lost 3 bases and J lost 7; bases outside the gene matches: 5. The CDR3 DNA is TGTGCCAGCAGTTTGCAGGGGGGAGGTGAAGCTTTCTTT. Translated: CASSLQGGGEAFF.

The chain joins TRBV6-2 or TRBV6-3 to TRBJ2-5; the D gene is possibly TRBD2 (6 bases). V was shortened by 2 bases and J by 5 bases, with 12 bases between the two germline ends. Germline V gene sequence: CDR1 MNHEY, CDR2 SVGEGT. The CDR3 length is 14 residues. The CDR3 region has the DNA TGTGCCAGCAGTTACCAAAACGCGGGGGAGACCCAGTACTTC. This encodes CASSYQNAGETQYF.

This chain connects TRBV4-2 to TRBJ1-2; 8 positions match TRBD1. Germline V gene sequence: CDR1 LGHNA, CDR2 YNFKEQ. Trimming cost V 4 bases and J 4 bases; bases outside gene matches: 8. The CDR3 totals 15 residues. As DNA, the CDR3 is TGTGCCAGCAGCCTAGACAGGGGTGAGACCTATGGCTACACCTTC. This codes for CASSLDRGETYGYTF.

The chain employs TRBV7-9 and TRBJ2-7, with 8 bases lining up with TRBD1. The CDR3 is 14 residues long. The germline V gene has CDR1 SEHNR and CDR2 FQNEAQ (reference sequence). V lost 5 bases and J lost 5; bases outside the gene matches: 8. This CDR3 is CASSERRTGNEQYF. The CDR3, as DNA: TGTGCCAGCAGCGAAAGGAGGACAGGGAACGAGCAGTACTTC.

V and J are TRBV3-1 (or the pseudogene TRBV3-2) and TRBJ2-3, with D unclear. Trimming took off 1 base at V and 5 bases at J, with 7 bases between the two ends. The germline gives CDR1 LGHDT, CDR2 YNNKEL (reference sequence). The CDR3 has 13 residues. The CDR3 region is CASSQGLLDTQYF. In DNA, the CDR3 is TGTGCCAGCAGCCAAGGCCTACTAGATACGCAGTATTTT.

This clone was found a few times. V gene TRBV10-3 combines with J gene TRBJ1-1; D is perhaps TRBD1 (5 bases). V was clipped by 3 bases and J by 1 base, with 9 bases between them. The CDR3 is 14 amino acids. Germline CDR1 ENHRY, CDR2 SYGVKD. DNA of the CDR3: TGTGCCATCAGTGAATTGACAGCGAACACTGAAGCTTTCTTT. Amino acids: CAISELTANTEAFF.

The chain is built from TRBV28 and TRBJ2-3; D unclear. Trimming pared 3 bases from V and 1 base from J, leaving 14 bases between. From germline, CDR1 is MDHEN and CDR2 SYDVKM. The length of the CDR3 is 16 residues. In nucleotides, the CDR3 is TGTGCCAGCAGTTTTTACTACTTCGAAGGCACAGATACGCAGTATTTT. It is translated as CASSFYYFEGTDTQYF.

This clone has just one count. One junction end disagrees with the germline gene, perhaps due to a read error. This chain connects TRBV6-5 to TRBJ1-1, with D perhaps TRBD1 (6 bases). The germline CDR1 and CDR2 sequences are MNHEY and SVGAGI. This CDR3 comprises 14 residues. DNA of the CDR3: TGTGCCAGCAATTACGGACAGATGAACACTGAAGCTTTCTTT. This sequence encodes CASNYGQMNTEAFF.

CDR3 sequence (DNA): TGTGCCAGCAGTGCCGACCAGGGGACTAATGAAAAACTGTTTTTT. This encodes CASSADQGTNEKLFF. The V and J genes are TRBV28 and TRBJ1-4; possible D gene TRBD1, 6 bases. Between the trimmed V and J ends, which lost 5 bases and 2 bases, there was a span of 12 bases. CDR3 length: 15 amino acids. Germline V gene sequence: CDR1 MDHEN, CDR2 SYDVKM.

This clone was counted between two and nine times. CDR3 residues: CASIGTGERGNQPQHF. DNA of the CDR3: TGTGCCAGCATTGGGACAGGGGAGAGGGGCAATCAGCCCCAGCATTTT. V usage is TRBV6-4 and J usage is TRBJ1-5, with 10 bases matching TRBD1. V shed 7 bases, J shed 2 bases, and the junction held 8 bases outside the gene matches. CDR1 and CDR2 from the germline V gene are MRHNA and SNTAGT. The CDR3 is made up of 16 amino acids.

The J gene is TRBJ2-1, the V gene TRBV27, with TRBD1 matching over 7 bases. From germline, CDR1 is MNHEY and CDR2 SMNVEV (reference sequence). The CDR3 runs to 14 residues. V gave up 10 bases and J gave up 0 bases; unmatched junction bases: 6. The chain's CDR3 is CATLTGSSYNEQFF. The CDR3 nucleotides read TGTGCCACCCTGACAGGGAGCTCCTACAATGAGCAGTTCTTC.

The V and J genes are TRBV19 and TRBJ2-7; D unclear. The ends were cut back, 3 bases at V and 0 bases at J, with 15 bases in the middle. This CDR3 has 16 amino acids. Germline values: CDR1 LNHDA, CDR2 SQIVND (reference sequence). CDR3 in amino acids: CASSMMGPDISYEQYF. The CDR3 coding sequence is TGTGCCAGTAGTATGATGGGCCCCGACATCTCCTACGAGCAGTACTTC.

The chain uses TRBV27 and TRBJ1-1, with 7 bases identical to TRBD1. V shed 5 bases, J shed 3 bases, and the junction held 6 bases outside the gene matches. This CDR3 is built from 14 residues. In germline, CDR1 is MNHEY, CDR2 SMNVEV (reference sequence). The DNA of the CDR3 is TGTGCCAGCAGTCGACAGGGTGGGGACACTGAAGCTTTCTTT. Its translation is CASSRQGGDTEAFF.

The chain's CDR3 is CASSLNTGALDGYTF. CDR3 nucleotide sequence: TGCGCCAGCAGCTTAAATACAGGGGCACTAGATGGCTACACCTTC. This chain connects TRBV5-1 to TRBJ1-2; 7 bases map to TRBD1. Trimming at V came to 2 bases and at J to 6 bases, leaving 10 bases not matched to a gene. CDR1 SGHRS and CDR2 YFSETQ come from the germline V gene. CDR3 length equals 15 residues.

The rearrangement links TRBV5-5 to TRBJ2-1; D perhaps matches TRBD2 (5 bases). This CDR3 comprises 14 residues. Germline V gene sequence: CDR1 SGHKS, CDR2 YYEKEE (reference sequence). V dropped 3 bases and J dropped 0 bases, with 7 bases sitting between them. The CDR3 DNA follows: TGTGCCAGCAGCTCCGACTACTCCTACAATGAGCAGTTCTTC. Protein sequence: CASSSDYSYNEQFF.

V usage is TRBV6-5 and J usage is TRBJ1-6; 8 bases are a match to TRBD1. Germline V gives CDR1 MNHEY, CDR2 SVGAGI. The trim removed 7 bases at V and 8 bases at J, leaving 10 bases unmatched. The CDR3 is 15 residues long. The CDR3 reads CASTFQGARDSPLHF. CDR3 DNA sequence: TGTGCCAGCACCTTCCAGGGGGCGCGGGATTCACCCCTCCACTTT.

This chain links TRBV3-1 (or the pseudogene TRBV3-2) with TRBJ2-7; 8 bases fit TRBD1. The CDR3 is made up of 15 amino acids. The junction had 7 bases not matched to a gene; V was cut back by 1 base and J by 5 bases. Germline loops: CDR1 LGHDT, CDR2 YNNKEL (reference sequence). The CDR3 nucleotides are TGTGCCAGCAGCCAAGCGGACAGGGTTAGTGACGAGCAGTACTTC. Amino acid sequence: CASSQADRVSDEQYF.

This clone was recorded once. The V and J genes are TRBV7-2 and TRBJ1-4, with 9 bases that match TRBD1. The V gene's germline CDR1 is SGHTA and CDR2 FQGNSA. CDR3 length equals 17 residues. Unmatched junction bases numbered 11, after V lost 1 base and J lost 8 bases. CDR3 nucleotides: TGTGCCAGCAGCTTAGAAGGAACCGGGACAGGGTGGGAAAAACTGTTTTTT. Translated, it gives CASSLEGTGTGWEKLFF. Looking up the rest from reference TRBV7-2 and TRBJ1-4 gives the full variable domain: GAGVSQSPSNKVTEKGKDVELRCDPISGHTALYWYRQSLGQGLEFLIYFQGNSAPDKSGLPSDRFSAERTGGSVSTLTIQRTQQEDSAVYLCASSLEGTGTGWEKLFFGSGTQLSVL.

The J gene is TRBJ2-3, the V gene TRBV4-1; D uncertain. Germline assignment: CDR1 MGHRA and CDR2 YSYEKL. CDR3 length: 17 residues. Trimming removed 0 bases at V and 3 bases at J, with 16 bases between. The CDR3 here is CASSQEGRPRSTDTQYF. CDR3 bases: TGCGCCAGCAGCCAAGAAGGTAGGCCTAGGAGTACAGATACGCAGTATTTT.

J is TRBJ1-6 and V is TRBV2; no reliable D call. The germline V gene has CDR1 SNHLY and CDR2 FYNNEI. The CDR3 totals 15 residues. V was cut by 0 bases and J by 6 bases, with 9 bases left in between. The CDR3 sequence is CASSEASVSNSPLHF. Written as DNA, the CDR3 is TGTGCCAGCAGTGAAGCGTCTGTCAGTAATTCACCCCTCCACTTT.

This clone was seen only once. This same CDR3 is encoded by further DNA sequences in the sample. The chain carries TRBV5-1 and TRBJ2-5, with D perhaps matching TRBD1 (6 bases). This CDR3 has 13 amino acids. Trimming took 3 bases from V and 4 from J, leaving 10 bases between them. Germline V gene sequence: CDR1 SGHRS, CDR2 YFSETQ. The CDR3 reads CASSSTGVETQYF. CDR3 DNA: TGCGCCAGCAGCTCGACAGGTGTAGAGACCCAGTACTTC.

The chain uses TRBV4-1 and TRBJ2-1, with 9 nucleotides matching TRBD2. The CDR3 runs 17 residues. V was clipped by 3 bases and J by 5 bases; unmatched bases: 11. Germline assignment: CDR1 MGHRA and CDR2 YSYEKL. The CDR3 sequence: CASSQDAAGGSHNEQFF. Here the CDR3 DNA reads TGCGCCAGCAGCCAGGATGCGGCGGGAGGGTCCCACAATGAGCAGTTCTTC.

This clone was picked up one time. V and J are TRBV7-9 and TRBJ1-2; D is possibly TRBD1 (5 bases). Per germline, CDR1 SEHNR and CDR2 FQNEAQ (reference sequence). Deletions cut 3 bases from V and 0 bases from J, with 17 bases between. CDR3 length equals 17 residues. Here the CDR3 reads CASSLGGGGSANYGYTF. CDR3 nucleotide sequence: TGTGCCAGCAGCTTGGGCGGCGGGGGGTCGGCTAACTATGGCTACACCTTC.

V is TRBV6-1 and J is TRBJ2-7; D remains unclear. The germline gives CDR1 MNHNS, CDR2 SASEGT. V was shortened by 6 bases and J by 5 bases, with 8 bases between the two germline ends. This CDR3 has 11 amino acids. The CDR3 sequence: CASRSLDEQYF. Here the CDR3 DNA reads TGTGCCAGCAGATCCCTTGACGAGCAGTACTTC.

This clone has just a few counts. V gene TRBV2 combines with J gene TRBJ1-6, with 8 bases matching TRBD1. CDR3 length equals 15 residues. Germline V gene lookup returns CDR1 SNHLY and CDR2 FYNNEI. V lost 8 bases to trimming and J lost 7 bases; unmatched junction nucleotides: 10. CDR3 protein: CASVDQTGVNSPLHF. In nucleotides, the CDR3 is TGTGCCAGCGTCGATCAGACAGGGGTAAATTCACCCCTCCACTTT.

This clone was seen a handful of times. The chain couples TRBV10-3 to TRBJ1-2; 8 bases align to TRBD1. The V and J ends lost 10 bases and 8 bases, in that order; junction bases with no gene match: 12. CDR1 ENHRY and CDR2 SYGVKD come from the germline V gene. This CDR3 is 13 amino acids long. The CDR3 here is CASTTGQAGGYTF. Here the CDR3 DNA reads TGTGCCAGCACCACGGGACAGGCTGGCGGCTACACCTTC.

The J gene is TRBJ2-6, the V gene TRBV28; 7 bases match TRBD2. CDR3 size: 16 residues. The germline CDR1 and CDR2 sequences are MDHEN and SYDVKM. Trimming cost V 7 bases and J 1 base; bases outside gene matches: 7. The chain's CDR3 is CASNFMGGSGANVLTF. CDR3 bases: TGTGCCAGCAACTTTATGGGGGGGTCTGGGGCCAACGTCCTGACTTTC.

The chain uses TRBV25-1 and TRBJ1-2; TRBD1 aligns across 8 bases. The CDR3 length is 14 residues. Germline CDR1 and CDR2: MGHDK and SYGVNS. V dropped 1 base and J dropped 6; count of bases not matched to a gene: 4. DNA for the CDR3: TGTGCCAGCAGTGAATGGACAGGGCTACATGGCTACACCTTC. This translates into CASSEWTGLHGYTF.